This T cell receptor (beta chain) came from a study of blood T cell repertoires in COVID-19. Sequencing used immunoSEQ multiplex PCR; TCRdb keeps in-frame clones, though not all of them. The sample lists approximately 46,000 clones, approximately 87% occurring once. The V end lost 4 bases, the J end lost 4 bases, and 3 bases lay between the germline ends. Germline CDR1 reads LGHNA; CDR2 reads YNFKEQ. The CDR3 has 11 residues. The specimen sequenced was peripheral blood. The chain recombines TRBV4-2 with TRBJ2-3; D not certain. This clonotype originated in a human donor in a cohort sampled during active COVID-19. The CDR3 here is CASSRADTQYF. CDR3 sequence (DNA): TGTGCCAGCAGCCGAGCAGATACGCAGTATTTT.